This T cell receptor beta chain is drawn from a study of blood T cell repertoires in COVID-19. About the study: T cells, B-cell-depleted T cells, or PBMCs supplied cDNA or gDNA.

The CDR3 contains 15 residues. Germline V lookup: CDR1 LGHDT, CDR2 YNNKEL (reference sequence). V shed 1 base and J shed 6 bases, with 10 bases lying between them. How the authors handled the data: Using reference gene primer amplification, nucleated cell counts were estimated. Data came from immunoSEQ multiplex PCR; TCRdb stores just in-frame clones and leaves some out. V and J calls and clone size are given by that table; D and trimming were obtained from the DNA. The sample contains 250,000 or so clones, roughly four fifths of which appear only once. The sample was peripheral blood. The TCR was taken from a man between 25 and 39 years old who had recovered from COVID-19. The chain carries TRBV3-1 (or the pseudogene TRBV3-2) and TRBJ1-6, with TRBD1 as a possible D gene (6 bases). The CDR3 DNA sequence: TGTGCCAGCAGCCAAGTCAGGGGAACTAATTCACCCCTCCACTTT. Amino acids: CASSQVRGTNSPLHF.